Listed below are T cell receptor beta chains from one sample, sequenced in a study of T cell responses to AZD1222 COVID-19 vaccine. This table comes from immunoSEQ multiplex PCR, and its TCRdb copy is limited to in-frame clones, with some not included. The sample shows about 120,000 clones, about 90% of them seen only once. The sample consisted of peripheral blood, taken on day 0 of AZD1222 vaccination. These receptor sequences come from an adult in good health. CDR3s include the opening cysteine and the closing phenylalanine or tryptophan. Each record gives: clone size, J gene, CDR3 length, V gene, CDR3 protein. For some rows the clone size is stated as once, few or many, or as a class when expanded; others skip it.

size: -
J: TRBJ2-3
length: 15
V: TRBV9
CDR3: CASSVSGRARDTQYF

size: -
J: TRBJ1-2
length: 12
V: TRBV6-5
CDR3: CASSPGGAGYTF

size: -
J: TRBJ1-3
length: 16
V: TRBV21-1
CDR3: CASSKGWYSSGNTIYF

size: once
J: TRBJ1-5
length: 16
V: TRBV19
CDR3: CASSIDGLYSNQPQHF

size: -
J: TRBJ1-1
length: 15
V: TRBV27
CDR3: CASSLYPGGQSEAFF

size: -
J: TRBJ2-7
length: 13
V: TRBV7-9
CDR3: CASSFGRLYEQYF

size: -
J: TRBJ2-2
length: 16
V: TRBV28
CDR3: CASSVPGLAVTGELFF

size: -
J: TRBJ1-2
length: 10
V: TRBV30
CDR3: CAGDLYGYTF

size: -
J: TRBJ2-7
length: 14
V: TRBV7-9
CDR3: CASSQGGPSYEQYF

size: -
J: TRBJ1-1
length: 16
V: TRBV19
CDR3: CASSRGRGDVNTEAFF

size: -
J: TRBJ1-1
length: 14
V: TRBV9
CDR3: CASSGGTVNTEAFF

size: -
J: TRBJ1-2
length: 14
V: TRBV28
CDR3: CASSLGAGYYGYTF

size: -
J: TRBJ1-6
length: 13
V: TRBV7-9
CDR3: CAGSTVQDSPLHF

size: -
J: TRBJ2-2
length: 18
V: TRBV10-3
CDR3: CAISDSPSSGSRSGELFF

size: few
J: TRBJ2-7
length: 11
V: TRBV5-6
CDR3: CASTTSGKQYF

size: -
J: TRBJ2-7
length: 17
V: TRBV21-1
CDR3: CASSKERWRDFSYEQYF

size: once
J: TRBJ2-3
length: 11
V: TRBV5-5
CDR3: CASINTDTQYF

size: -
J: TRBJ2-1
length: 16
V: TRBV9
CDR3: CASSVAGHQTYNEQFF

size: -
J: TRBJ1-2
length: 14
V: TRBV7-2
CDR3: CASSSNHAGGGYTF

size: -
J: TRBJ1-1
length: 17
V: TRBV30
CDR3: CAWSRGTGDFLNTEAFF

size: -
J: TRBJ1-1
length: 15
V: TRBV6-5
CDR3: CATTEEGTEVTEAFF

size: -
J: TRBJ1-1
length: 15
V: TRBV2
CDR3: CASRKGQGATTEAFF

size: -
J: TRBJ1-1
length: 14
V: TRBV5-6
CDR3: CASSLIPGFAEAFF

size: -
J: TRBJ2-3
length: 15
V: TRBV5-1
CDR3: CASRRDRGYTDTQYF

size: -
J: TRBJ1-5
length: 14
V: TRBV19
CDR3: CASSMGERNQPQHF

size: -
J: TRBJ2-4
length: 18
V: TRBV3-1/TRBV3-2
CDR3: CASSQGLAGGLAKNIQYF

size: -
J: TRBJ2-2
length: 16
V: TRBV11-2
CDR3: CASSSVRSANTGELFF

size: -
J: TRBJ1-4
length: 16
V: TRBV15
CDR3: CATSKIAGTGVEKLFF

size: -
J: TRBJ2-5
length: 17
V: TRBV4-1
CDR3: CASSQALRRGQEETQYF

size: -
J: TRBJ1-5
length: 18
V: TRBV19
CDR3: CASMSPRDRGTGNQPQHF

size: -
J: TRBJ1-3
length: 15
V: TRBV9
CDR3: CASSVGELGGYTIYF

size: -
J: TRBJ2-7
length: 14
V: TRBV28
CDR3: CASSFGRGAYEQYF

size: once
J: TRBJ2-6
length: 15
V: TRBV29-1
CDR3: CSVAGSISGANVLTF

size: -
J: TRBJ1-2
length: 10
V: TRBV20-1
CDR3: CSATRQGWTF

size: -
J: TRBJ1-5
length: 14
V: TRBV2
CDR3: CASSEGTANQPQHF

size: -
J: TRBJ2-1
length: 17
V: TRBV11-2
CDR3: CASSSLGTSVYYNEQFF

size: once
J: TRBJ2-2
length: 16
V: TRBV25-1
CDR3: CASSEYGRAVAGELFF

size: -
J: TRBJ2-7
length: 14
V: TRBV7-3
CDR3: CASSPVREGGEQYF

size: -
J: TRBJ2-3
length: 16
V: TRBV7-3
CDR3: CASSLTPGEVADTQYF

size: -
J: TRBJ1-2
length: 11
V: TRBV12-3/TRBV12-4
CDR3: CAITGDYGYTF